This passage covers 21 T cell receptor beta chains from one sample sequenced in a study of blood T cell repertoires in COVID-19. This table comes from immunoSEQ multiplex PCR, and its TCRdb copy is limited to in-frame clones, with some not included. The sample lists 200,000 to 250,000 clones; approximately 81% were seen once. The sample consisted of peripheral blood. These receptors were collected from a woman in her fifties or sixties who had recovered from COVID-19.

The CDR3 region has the DNA TGTGCTAGTGGTTTGGTATACGAGGGTTCGACCGGGGAGCTGTTTTTT. Amino acid sequence: CASGLVYEGSTGELFF. V and J are TRBV12-5 and TRBJ2-2, with a possible D match to TRBD2 (5 bases). CDR3 length: 16 amino acids. V dropped 0 bases and J dropped 5 bases, with 13 bases sitting between them. The V gene's germline CDR1 is LGHNT and CDR2 FRNRAP.

The J gene is TRBJ2-5, the V gene TRBV7-2, with 8 bases identical to TRBD2. Trimming took 6 bases from V and 9 from J; bases not matched to a gene: 18. Germline lookup yields CDR1 SGHTA and CDR2 FQGNSA. The CDR3 consists of 16 residues. The CDR3 region has the DNA TGTGCCAGCAGTCCAAAGTTAGGGACTAGGGCAGGGGCCCAGTACTTC. Translating it yields CASSPKLGTRAGAQYF.

The rearrangement joins TRBV19 to TRBJ1-1, with TRBD1 matching 11 bases. The V gene's germline CDR1 is LNHDA and CDR2 SQIVND (reference sequence). CDR3 length equals 16 residues. The V segment lost 4 bases and the J segment 4 bases; nucleotides outside the gene matches: 8. The CDR3 is CASSRRTGGGGTEAFF. The CDR3 DNA sequence: TGTGCCAGTAGTAGACGGACAGGGGGCGGAGGCACTGAAGCTTTCTTT.

This chain joins TRBV7-6 and TRBJ1-6; 10 bases fit TRBD1. The V gene end was trimmed by 1 base and the J gene end by 9 bases; junction bases not matched to a gene: 3. Germline loops: CDR1 SGHVS, CDR2 FNYEAQ. The CDR3 consists of 15 residues. The CDR3 bases are TGTGCCAGCAGCTTAGTAGGGACAGGGGTTTCACCCCTCCACTTT. Translating it yields CASSLVGTGVSPLHF.

In this sample, this clone turned up once. This chain connects TRBV5-4 to TRBJ2-7, with 7 bases matching TRBD1. V dropped 2 bases and J dropped 3; count of bases not matched to a gene: 8. CDR1 is SGHNT and CDR2 is YYREEE in the germline V gene (reference sequence). The CDR3 runs to 15 residues. The CDR3 region is CASSLSRDSSYEQYF. CDR3 coding DNA: TGTGCCAGCAGCTTAAGCCGGGACAGTAGCTACGAGCAGTACTTC.

The chain employs TRBV5-1 and TRBJ2-7; 7 nucleotides align to TRBD1. This CDR3 comprises 16 residues. Germline assignment: CDR1 SGHRS and CDR2 YFSETQ. The ends lost 5 bases at V and 0 bases at J; junction bases unmatched: 11. CDR3 in DNA: TGCGCCAGCAGTTTAACCGACAGGGTCTCCTCCTACGAGCAGTACTTC. Its translation: CASSLTDRVSSYEQYF.

The chain is built from TRBV4-1 and TRBJ2-5; D ambiguous. This CDR3 comprises 13 residues. The V end was cut by 4 bases, the J end by 5 bases, with 11 bases between. Germline V CDR1 and CDR2: MGHRA, YSYEKL. CDR3 DNA: TGCGCCAGCAGCCGGTTAGTTTCGGAGACCCAGTACTTC. This encodes CASSRLVSETQYF.

The chain has TRBV5-4 and TRBJ1-6, with D possibly TRBD1 on 5 matching bases. The CDR3 loop spans 15 amino acids. Germline lookup yields CDR1 SGHNT and CDR2 YYREEE (reference sequence). V was clipped by 4 bases and J by 8 bases, with 16 bases between them. The CDR3 DNA reads TGTGCCAGCAGCACCGGAGGGGTAGGTGATTCACCCCTCCACTTT. As protein: CASSTGGVGDSPLHF. The whole variable domain, remainder taken from reference TRBV5-4 and TRBJ1-6, is ETGVTQSPTHLIKTRGQQVTLRCSSQSGHNTVSWYQQALGQGPQFIFQYYREEENGRGNFPPRFSGLQFPNYSSELNVNALELDDSALYLCASSTGGVGDSPLHFGNGTRLTVT.

J is TRBJ1-4 and V is TRBV3-1 (or the pseudogene TRBV3-2); no definite D call. The CDR3 spans 15 residues. With 1 base removed from V and 4 bases from J, the gap between germline ends came to 10 bases. Germline V gene sequence: CDR1 LGHDT, CDR2 YNNKEL (reference sequence). CDR3 sequence: CASSQGASRNEKLFF. In nucleotides, the CDR3 is TGTGCCAGCAGCCAAGGGGCCAGCCGTAATGAAAAACTGTTTTTT.

This chain joins TRBV5-1 and TRBJ1-1; possible D gene TRBD1, 5 bases. This CDR3 spans 14 amino acids. Trimming pared 4 bases from V and 5 bases from J, leaving 15 bases between. CDR1 and CDR2 from the germline V gene are SGHRS and YFSETQ. The CDR3 protein is CASSPGGLGTEAFF. The CDR3 DNA reads as TGCGCCAGCAGCCCTGGGGGGTTAGGGACTGAAGCTTTCTTT.

The chain employs TRBV7-8 and TRBJ1-1; 8 nucleotides align to TRBD1. This CDR3 has 13 amino acids. The V segment lost 4 bases and the J segment 5 bases; nucleotides outside the gene matches: 3. Germline V gene sequence: CDR1 SGHVS, CDR2 FQNEAQ. CDR3 coding DNA: TGTGCCAGCAGCTCTGACAGGGGTACTGAAGCTTTCTTT. Translation gives CASSSDRGTEAFF.

The chain is built from TRBV7-9 and TRBJ1-2; D may be TRBD1 (5 bases). V was trimmed by 3 bases and J by 5 bases, leaving 13 bases between them. This CDR3 spans 14 amino acids. In germline, CDR1 is SEHNR, CDR2 FQNEAQ (reference sequence). The CDR3 loop reads CASSFGGVKYGYTF. As DNA, the CDR3 is TGTGCCAGCAGCTTCGGGGGAGTAAAGTATGGCTACACCTTC.

J is TRBJ1-2 and V is TRBV3-1 (or the pseudogene TRBV3-2); unclear D gene. From germline, CDR1 is LGHDT and CDR2 YNNKEL (reference sequence). Between the trimmed V and J ends, which lost 0 bases and 8 bases, there was a span of 4 bases. CDR3 length: 11 amino acids. The CDR3 loop is CASSQDTGYTF. The CDR3 bases are TGTGCCAGCAGCCAAGATACAGGCTACACCTTC.

This chain joins TRBV24-1 and TRBJ1-2; D is unclear. The V gene lost 7 bases and the J gene lost 3 bases, with 11 bases spanning the gap. This CDR3 contains 13 residues. CDR1 is KGHDR and CDR2 is SFDVKD in the germline V gene. The CDR3 region has the DNA TGTGCCACCAGCTCCGGGAACCACTATGGCTACACCTTC. Translating gives CATSSGNHYGYTF.

This clone is a singleton in its sample. The CDR3 loop is CASRSTGAGNTIYF. The CDR3 nucleotides are TGTGCCAGCAGGTCCACGGGAGCTGGAAACACCATATATTTT. The chain carries TRBV7-2 and TRBJ1-3; D gene unclear. Per germline, CDR1 SGHTA and CDR2 FQGNSA. V was cut by 6 bases and J by 2 bases, with 11 bases left in between. CDR3 length: 14 amino acids.

The rearrangement uses TRBV7-2 and TRBJ2-7; D may be TRBD2 (6 bases). V gave up 5 bases and J gave up 3 bases, with 14 bases separating them. This CDR3 comprises 14 residues. The V gene's germline CDR1 is SGHTA and CDR2 FQGNSA. CDR3 sequence reads: CASSLRTGDYEQYF. As DNA, the CDR3 is TGTGCCAGCAGCCTCCGGACGGGAGACTACGAGCAGTACTTC.

The V gene is TRBV2, the J gene TRBJ2-7; TRBD2 is a possible D gene (5 bases). Germline CDR1 and CDR2: SNHLY and FYNNEI. The ends were cut back, 8 bases at V and 0 bases at J, with 11 bases in the middle. CDR3 length: 13 residues. The CDR3 spells CASVYGDSYEQYF. DNA for the CDR3: TGTGCCAGCGTCTACGGGGACTCCTACGAGCAGTACTTC.

Points on this clone: Relative to the germline gene, one junction end is altered; a read error may explain this. This chain joins TRBV7-6 and TRBJ2-2; possibly TRBD2 for D (6 bases). The CDR3 sequence is 14 residues long. Germline-derived CDR1 and CDR2 are SGHVS and FNYEAQ. The CDR3 sequence: CASSLALTTGELFF. The CDR3 nucleotides are TGTGCCAGCAGCCTAGCGCTTACTACCGGGGAGCTGTTTTTT.

This clone was recorded a few times. This chain links TRBV6-6 with TRBJ2-3; D is uncertain. The germline V gene has CDR1 MNHNY and CDR2 SVGAGI (reference sequence). CDR3 size: 12 residues. Between the trimmed V and J ends, which lost 2 bases and 9 bases, there was a span of 9 bases. The CDR3 here is CASSYGPRTQYF. In DNA form, the CDR3 reads TGTGCCAGCAGTTACGGCCCCCGCACGCAGTATTTT.

V gene TRBV30 combines with J gene TRBJ2-3; 12 nucleotides match TRBD2. Germline V CDR1 and CDR2: GTSNPN, SVGIG (reference sequence). V lost 0 bases and J lost 1; bases outside the gene matches: 2. There are 16 residues in the CDR3. CDR3 loop: CAWSVRTSGGTDTQYF. The CDR3 region has the DNA TGTGCCTGGAGTGTACGGACTAGCGGGGGCACAGATACGCAGTATTTT.

The chain uses TRBV13 and TRBJ2-1; 10 nucleotides line up with TRBD1. The trim removed 5 bases at V and 0 bases at J, leaving 4 bases unmatched. The germline CDR1 and CDR2 sequences are PRHDT and FYEKMQ (reference sequence). The CDR3 consists of 16 residues. The CDR3 spells CASSRRTGGSYNEQFF. The CDR3 region has the DNA TGTGCCAGCAGCCGGAGGACAGGGGGCTCCTACAATGAGCAGTTCTTC.